The source of this TCR beta chain is a study of technical replicates of blood from a handful of donors. The germline CDR1 and CDR2 sequences are WNHNN and SYGVQD (reference sequence). The CDR3 has 14 amino acids. V was clipped by 0 bases and J by 8 bases, with 11 bases between them. Generated by immunoSEQ multiplex PCR, the TCRdb table keeps only in-frame clones and is missing some. This sample yields more than 80,000 clones, of which more than 90% are seen a single time; roughly 0.2% belongs to the top ten. The sequencing input was T cells isolated from PBMCs. The chain is built from TRBV10-1 and TRBJ2-1; no reliable D call. This sequence originates from a human donor in good health. For the CDR3, the DNA is TGCGCCAGCAGTGAGTCGAACGGCCGGGATGAGCAGTTCTTC. Encoded protein: CASSESNGRDEQFF.